This T cell receptor (beta chain) was sequenced in a study of shared clonotypes between healthy human individuals. There are 14 residues in the CDR3. V was clipped by 0 bases and J by 8 bases, with 14 bases between them. Germline loops: CDR1 SGHKS, CDR2 YYEKEE (reference sequence). Deep level was the assay's run setting. Produced via immunoSEQ multiplex PCR; TCRdb's table is partial and in-frame only. Of 2.5 million or so clones listed, more than 90% are singletons. The V call is TRBV5-5, the J call TRBJ1-2; D unclear. The TCR originated in a man aged 18 to 30 in good health. The sequenced sample was naive CD4+ T cells sorted from blood. Specified subset: CD45RA+ positively selected. The CDR3: CASSLAGPPVGYTF. CDR3 DNA: TGTGCCAGCAGCTTGGCGGGTCCCCCCGTCGGCTACACCTTC.